This TCR beta chain came from a study of tumor and adjacent non-tumor tissue in lung cancer. TCRbeta libraries were built with three rounds of nested PCR, modified from ARM-PCR. TCRdb passed the multiplex PCR reads through MiXCR, listing each CDR3 protein once. Of over 110,000 distinct CDR3 sequences in the sample, approximately 72% were seen once. No cell sorting was done before RNA was extracted from the tissue. CDR1 and CDR2 from the germline V gene are SGHAT and FQDESV (reference sequence). The CDR3 loop spans 15 amino acids. As to this clonotype: A junction boundary mismatches the germline segment, possibly from a read error.

The sample was lung tumor tissue. The source of this sequence is a man between 60 and 75 years old with small cell lung cancer. V gene TRBV11-1 combines with J gene TRBJ1-2, with TRBD1 matching over 7 bases. The CDR3 region has the DNA TGTGCCAGCAGACCCGGACAGGAAACCTACTATGGTTACACCTTC. It codes for CASRPGQETYYGYTF.